This T cell receptor beta chain was retrieved from a study of cytomegalovirus exposure and HLA in healthy donors (TCRdb year 2017). As for the study more broadly: An earlier analysis of approximately 640 of the donors reported approximately 270 Gb of sequence data and about 100 million unique TCR beta sequences from 150 million to 200 million T cells. The aim of the study was to test whether cataloging public T cell receptors could identify signatures of past pathogen exposure. Typing coverage differed by locus: A, B, C, DRB1 and DQB1 were typed in roughly 620-630 donors, DQA1 in 500 to 550, DPA1 in approximately 610, and DPB1 in approximately 450. Besides the first cohort of under 700 subjects, a separate validation cohort made up of 90 to 150 different subjects was used. Every discovery cohort repertoire had been produced on one sequencing platform. Four or five DR-DQ haplotypes were handled as single units for association and clustering because linkage in the cohort was strong. In a later analysis, previously published TCR beta repertoires from 550 to 750 donors were re-analyzed and high-resolution HLA genotyping was added so that TCR occurrence patterns could be studied. Using immunosequencing, the study profiled T cell repertoires from roughly 650 subjects and related those repertoires to cytomegalovirus serostatus. High-throughput TCR immunosequencing, statistical association of individual TCRs with disease status, and machine learning were combined to predict cytomegalovirus infection status. To decide whether each TCR beta V gene segment behaved as functional or pseudogenic, an earlier analysis of over 500 of the donors relied on high-throughput TCR beta sequencing. Roughly 300 gigabases of sequencing data and 80 million or so unique TCR sequences were included in an early release covering several hundred HLA-typed donors. Donor age, sex, ethnicity and CMV serostatus were compiled alongside the repertoire data. Among 300 to 450 genotyped donors of the cohort, an average of about 240,000 unique TCR beta nucleotide sequences were sequenced per donor, around a sixth of them non-productive. HLA typing included class I and class II loci at four-digit resolution. Of the 350 to 450 genotyped donors, approximately 82% fell in the genetic ancestry cluster associated with self-reported Caucasian donors. Rather than drawing on any new phenotypic data, the later analysis identified candidate immune exposures from TCR beta sequences and the way those sequences occurred across donors. Genome-wide SNP genotypes for about three fifths of the 666 donors were used in a later genetic analysis, which treated that subset as a discovery cohort. Beyond this particular receptor, the publication reports: Because counts were too low, seventeen rarely observed V segments, including chromosome 9 orphons, were excluded from the earlier analysis of roughly 580 of the donors. Some IMGT-functional V segments, including TRBV6-2 and TRBV6-3, could not be told apart with the 87-base-pair reads, so those segments were excluded. A later genetic analysis associated a missense DCLRE1C variant with V-gene and J-gene trimming of TCR beta chains, and an independent cohort replicated the association. A further reported finding was that TCR beta sequences accurately predicted the HLA-A and HLA-B alleles for most subjects in the first cohort. HLA typing was unavailable for some donors at each locus, so association tests used only the typed subset. Specific HLA alleles were associated with 15,000 to 20,000 TCR beta sequences at a false discovery rate of 0.05 in a later analysis. According to a later analysis, TCR association rates differed among HLA loci, with DRB1 alleles showing the most associated TCRs and HLA-C alleles showing the fewest. A few of the identified cytomegalovirus-associated TCR beta chains were confirmed in vitro to be specific for cytomegalovirus antigens. In the study, about 150 TCR beta chains were listed as associated with cytomegalovirus. Immune exposure information for the cohort was limited to CMV serostatus. In a later analysis, most CMV-associated TCR beta chains were found to appear HLA-restricted, with HLA associations seemingly driven largely by CMV exposure. The authors suggested that the approach could potentially be extended to other disease states and immunological phenotypes. In this cohort, only TCR beta chains were sequenced, and detectable features were limited by the absence of alpha or paired-chain data. The presence/absence analyses assumed that sequencing depth was roughly uniform across donors, and that assumption may not be true. A cluster of highly shared sequence variants was judged likely to represent a technical artifact of the sequencing pipeline. Compared with equally common non-associated chains, HLA-associated TCR beta chains in a later analysis were more clonally expanded and had lower generation probabilities. Across donors, most TCR sequences were observed very rarely, whereas some public TCRs were present in many individuals. According to a later genetic analysis, donors in an Asian-associated ancestry cluster had fewer N-insertions in productive TCRs than the roughly 700-donor mean. In a later analysis, several top co-occurrence clusters were reported to appear linked to parvovirus B19, influenza, CMV and Epstein-Barr virus. Cytomegalovirus status was reported to be diagnosed by the classifier with high specificity and sensitivity in both the original and validation cohorts. In an earlier analysis of about 550 of the donors, most TCR beta V segments were observed in productive rearrangements about 87% or about 30% of the time, broadly matching IMGT annotations. Linkage disequilibrium might explain the correlated functional status among segregating V segments, but an unknown experimental factor could not be ruled out. When HLA alleles, especially DR and DQ, strongly co-occurred, TCR associations were difficult to assign to individual alleles.

Counted from cysteine to phenylalanine, this CDR3 has 13 amino acids. CDR3 DNA only is kept here, 39 bases in frame from base 1. At the junction V is shortened by 4 bases and J by 14 bases, with 15 bases in between. CDR1 and CDR2, looked up from the germline V gene, are ENHRY and SYGVKD. The library was built by means of the immunoSEQ multiplex PCR assay. The multiplex PCR relied on a mix of 60 forward primers for TCR Vbeta segments and 13 reverse primers for TCR Jbeta segments. A multiplex PCR assay on genomic DNA amplified the CDR3 region of rearranged TCR beta genes. On the Illumina HiSeq System, the amplified TCR beta libraries were sequenced as 87-base-pair reads. In the original analysis: A later analysis tallied around 82 million unique TCR beta chains across the 660 or so repertoires, and roughly 11 million of those chains were shared by two or more donors. To remove PCR and sequencing errors, raw reads were error-corrected and collapsed into unique sequences using a nearest-neighbor algorithm that merged closely related sequences. To assign V, D and J gene segments, CDR3 sequences were aligned to IMGT reference sequences. For a sequence to be retained, a match of at least six nucleotides was required to both a V gene segment and a J gene segment. Rearrangements were called productive when the CDR3 lacked stop codons and stayed in frame with V and J; all others were non-productive. Following IMGT convention, CDR3 was defined as the stretch from the second conserved V-encoded cysteine up to the conserved J-encoded phenylalanine. In an earlier analysis of 500 to 650 of the donors, sequences lacking an unambiguous match to a single V gene segment were excluded. In an earlier analysis of 587 of the donors, a V segment was called functional when productive rearrangements were above 56.7%, and segregating when the standard deviation between donors exceeded 5%. To diagnose cytomegalovirus status from the catalog of TCR beta chain sequences, a statistical classification framework was built. In a later analysis, V and J genes were assigned by comparing TCR nucleotide sequences against IMGT/GENE-DB human TR gene sequences. A later analysis assigned CDR3 sequences and most-parsimonious VDJ recombination scenarios with the TCRdist pipeline. In a later analysis, every TCR beta chain was defined by the combination of its CDR3 amino acid sequence and its V-gene family, and reads without a unique V-gene family were dropped. As a way to deal with suspected cross-contamination and a sequencing artifact, a later analysis dropped nearly 600 nucleotide sequences that were highly shared and had low generation probability. A later analysis calculated a clonal expansion index for each public chain from normalized within-repertoire ranks of inferred template counts. In a later analysis, generation probabilities were computed using a VDJ recombination model fitted to out-of-frame rearrangements, and the results were checked against IGoR. A later analysis scored TCR-TCR, TCR-HLA and TCR-CMV co-occurrence with hypergeometric tests, applying a repertoire-size bias correction to TCR pairs. A later analysis estimated false discovery rates by permuting HLA or CMV assignments 20 times. In a later analysis, co-occurring TCRs were grouped with DBSCAN, and TCRdist sequence similarity was added when clustering was performed within HLA-allele-positive subsets. Repertoires with fewer than 30,000 or more than 120,000 public chains were left out of co-occurrence clustering, as were about five repertoires with anomalous nucleotide sharing. What TCRdb holds here is the immuneACCESS table cut down to in-frame rearrangements. Part of the clones is not present; checked against another copy, under half of the missing clones reflect an unresolved V gene, and the others are unexplained. D and trimming come from the DNA, and the V and J calls and clone size come from that table. This sample comprises about 160,000 clones, 70% to 80% of them detected only once. Under 1.5% of the sample is taken by the ten largest.

In total, roughly 670 healthy bone marrow donors made up the cohort. All cohort members were sampled while nominally healthy, although unrecorded immune exposures were likely present. The donor tested CMV seronegative and was one of the 352 seronegative cohort members. Every donor gave a peripheral blood sample, and the peripheral blood mononuclear cells from that sample were used for TCR beta sequencing. Genomic DNA was extracted from the blood cell samples with the Qiagen DNeasy Blood Extraction Kit. A remark on this clone: There is no known antigen for this receptor. No base-level quality is on record; no much larger clone is a single base apart.

The V and J segments used are TRBV10-3 and TRBJ1-6; D gene: possibly TRBD1, on 6 matching bases. The sequencing input was PBMCs. The receptor was isolated from a man between 60 and 75 years old in good health and CMV-seronegative. In nucleotides, the sequence is TGTGCCATCAGTGGTCGGACAGACGAGTCCCTCCACTTT. Its protein is CAISGRTDESLHF.